These 27 T cell receptor beta chains share one sample of origin, sequenced in a study of T cell changes during pregnancy in multiple sclerosis. Sequencing used immunoSEQ multiplex PCR; TCRdb keeps in-frame clones, though not all of them. The sample lists under 50,000 clones, roughly 90% occurring once. Here the sequenced sample was CD8+ T cells from peripheral blood mononuclear cells, taken in the third trimester of pregnancy. The receptors derive from a female donor with multiple sclerosis, enrolled in a pregnancy study.

This chain joins TRBV5-6 and TRBJ2-2, with a tentative D call TRBD1 (6 bases). The germline V gene encodes CDR1 SGHDT and CDR2 YYEEEE. The V and J ends lost 4 bases and 6 bases respectively, with 10 bases between them. This CDR3 is built from 13 residues. In DNA, the CDR3 is TGTGCCAGCAGCAATCAGGGGTCCGGGGAGCTGTTTTTT. Encoded protein: CASSNQGSGELFF.

V and J are TRBV30 and TRBJ2-3; 8 bases map to TRBD2. Germline values: CDR1 GTSNPN, CDR2 SVGIG (reference sequence). This CDR3 comprises 16 residues. Trimming removed 2 bases from V and 0 bases from J; junction bases left unmatched: 7. In nucleotides, the CDR3 is TGTGCCTGGAGTACCCCCGGGACTAGGAGCACAGATACGCAGTATTTT. Its protein product is CAWSTPGTRSTDTQYF.

This chain uses TRBV7-6 with TRBJ1-1; 8 nucleotides line up with TRBD1. Germline lookup yields CDR1 SGHVS and CDR2 FNYEAQ. V dropped 5 bases and J dropped 4; count of bases not matched to a gene: 6. The CDR3 is 14 amino acids. Here the CDR3 reads CASSPGGRVTEAFF. Written as DNA, the CDR3 is TGTGCCAGCAGCCCAGGGGGCCGGGTCACTGAAGCTTTCTTT. Supplemented by reference TRBV7-6 and TRBJ1-1, the full variable domain reads GAGVSQSPRYKVTKRGQDVALRCDPISGHVSLYWYRQALGQGPEFLTYFNYEAQQDKSGLPNDRFSAERPEGSISTLTIQRTEQRDSAMYRCASSPGGRVTEAFFGQGTRLTVV.

This chain uses TRBV5-1 with TRBJ2-1; 7 bases align to TRBD2. The length of the CDR3 is 13 residues. Losses at the gene ends were 5 bases for V and 4 bases for J; bases not matched to a gene: 3. Germline V gene lookup returns CDR1 SGHRS and CDR2 YFSETQ. CDR3 nucleotides: TGCGCCAGCAGGCTAGCGGAATACAATGAGCAGTTCTTC. Translating it yields CASRLAEYNEQFF.

This chain joins TRBV7-8 and TRBJ2-1; 10 nucleotides align to TRBD1. The J segment lost 5 bases and the V segment lost 7 bases, leaving 11 bases of the junction unmatched. This CDR3 has 16 amino acids. Germline-derived CDR1 and CDR2 are SGHVS and FQNEAQ. The CDR3 DNA is TGTGCCAGCACCACTAGTAGGACAGGGGGTCACAATGAGCAGTTCTTC. Protein product: CASTTSRTGGHNEQFF.

The V gene is TRBV7-9, the J gene TRBJ2-1; 11 nucleotides match TRBD2. V shed 4 bases, J shed 3 bases, and the junction held 2 bases outside the gene matches. CDR3 size: 15 residues. Germline-derived CDR1 and CDR2 are SEHNR and FQNEAQ (reference sequence). The CDR3 loop reads CASSSTSGDYNEQFF. CDR3 DNA: TGTGCCAGCAGCTCGACTAGCGGGGACTACAATGAGCAGTTCTTC.

The rearrangement links TRBV27 to TRBJ2-7; TRBD2 matches 11 bases. The CDR3 is 15 amino acids. V lost 3 bases, J lost 4 bases, and 5 bases stayed unmatched. From germline, CDR1 is MNHEY and CDR2 SMNVEV (reference sequence). The CDR3 here is CASSFLLAGVYEQYF. The CDR3 DNA follows: TGTGCCAGCAGTTTCTTACTAGCGGGAGTGTACGAGCAGTACTTC.

The V and J genes are TRBV7-6 and TRBJ2-3; TRBD2 might be the D (5 bases). Germline values: CDR1 SGHVS, CDR2 FNYEAQ. The CDR3 loop spans 13 amino acids. V lost 1 base, J lost 7 bases, and 9 bases lay in between. CDR3 region: CASSLGDGNTQYF. The DNA for the CDR3 is TGTGCCAGCAGCTTAGGTGACGGGAATACGCAGTATTTT. The full variable domain, its missing parts supplied by reference TRBV7-6 and TRBJ2-3, is GAGVSQSPRYKVTKRGQDVALRCDPISGHVSLYWYRQALGQGPEFLTYFNYEAQQDKSGLPNDRFSAERPEGSISTLTIQRTEQRDSAMYRCASSLGDGNTQYFGPGTRLTVL.

The chain uses TRBV27 and TRBJ2-1, with 13 bases lining up with TRBD2. V gave up 5 bases and J gave up 10 bases; unmatched junction bases: 23. The CDR3 consists of 20 residues. The germline gives CDR1 MNHEY, CDR2 SMNVEV (reference sequence). The CDR3 spells CASSKMAEGTGLAGENEQFF. The CDR3 DNA is TGTGCCAGCAGTAAAATGGCGGAAGGGACCGGACTAGCGGGAGAGAACGAGCAGTTCTTC.

The chain is built from TRBV5-6 and TRBJ2-3; perhaps TRBD1 as D (5 bases). CDR1 is SGHDT, CDR2 YYEEEE, per germline. This CDR3 contains 14 residues. V lost 0 bases and J 5 bases, leaving 10 bases between the germline ends. The CDR3 protein is CASSLVVTGDTQYF. The DNA of the CDR3 is TGTGCCAGCAGCTTGGTAGTCACAGGAGATACGCAGTATTTT. Supplemented by reference TRBV5-6 and TRBJ2-3, the full variable domain reads DAGVTQSPTHLIKTRGQQVTLRCSPKSGHDTVSWYQQALGQGPQFIFQYYEEEERQRGNFPDRFSGHQFPNYSSELNVNALLLGDSALYLCASSLVVTGDTQYFGPGTRLTVL.

The chain is built from TRBV6-6 and TRBJ2-5; 8 nucleotides line up with TRBD1. This CDR3 comprises 14 residues. The V segment lost 4 bases and the J segment 5 bases; nucleotides outside the gene matches: 6. Germline lookup yields CDR1 MNHNY and CDR2 SVGAGI (reference sequence). Here the CDR3 reads CASSSDRDEETQYF. CDR3 nucleotide sequence: TGTGCCAGCAGTTCGGACAGGGATGAGGAGACCCAGTACTTC.

J is TRBJ2-5 and V is TRBV27, with a weak D call TRBD1 (5 bases). Germline V CDR1 and CDR2: MNHEY, SMNVEV (reference sequence). The CDR3 is 13 amino acids. Trimming left V 4 bases short and J 3 bases short, with 9 bases between. The CDR3 DNA sequence: TGTGCCAGCAGTTCAGGGTTGGAAGAGACCCAGTACTTC. This gives the protein CASSSGLEETQYF.

This chain joins TRBV9 and TRBJ2-3; TRBD2 matches at 13 bases. From germline, CDR1 is SGDLS and CDR2 YYNGEE. V lost 4 bases to trimming and J lost 6 bases; unmatched junction nucleotides: 8. The CDR3 loop spans 16 amino acids. The CDR3 sequence: CASSTGTSGMGDTQYF. CDR3 nucleotide sequence: TGTGCCAGCAGCACCGGGACTAGCGGGATGGGGGATACGCAGTATTTT.

The genes are TRBV18 and TRBJ2-7; 9 positions match TRBD1. The V segment lost 3 bases and the J segment 4 bases; nucleotides outside the gene matches: 7. This CDR3 region has 15 residues. In germline, CDR1 is KGHSH, CDR2 LQKENI. The CDR3 here is CASSPQGQGIYEQYF. The CDR3 region has the DNA TGTGCCAGCTCACCGCAGGGACAGGGTATATACGAGCAGTACTTC.

This clone was counted once. The chain is built from TRBV5-4 and TRBJ1-2; 7 bases are a match to TRBD1. Germline V CDR1 and CDR2: SGHNT, YYREEE (reference sequence). The CDR3 consists of 17 residues. V dropped 4 bases and J dropped 2; count of bases not matched to a gene: 14. The CDR3 coding sequence is TGTGCCAGCAGCCTACTAGGGGGACAGCGACTAAACTATGGCTACACCTTC. This codes for CASSLLGGQRLNYGYTF.

This clone is large in the sample. The V gene is TRBV21-1, the J gene TRBJ1-1; no DNA check was done on the table's D call, TRBD1. TRBV21-1 is listed as a pseudogene. The CDR3 is made up of 15 amino acids. CDR3 coding DNA: TGTGCCAGCAGCAAAGCGCCTAGGGGGAACACTGAAGCTTTCTTT. Translation gives CASSKAPRGNTEAFF.

This chain links TRBV4-3 with TRBJ2-3; 7 bases are a match to TRBD1. The CDR3 runs to 16 residues. The V gene end was trimmed by 2 bases and the J gene end by 3 bases; junction bases not matched to a gene: 8. From germline, CDR1 is LGHNA and CDR2 YSLEER. The CDR3 loop is CASSQRTGLWTDTQYF. DNA of the CDR3: TGCGCCAGCAGCCAACGGACAGGTCTCTGGACAGATACGCAGTATTTT.

The chain carries TRBV27 and TRBJ1-2, with a tentative D call TRBD1 (5 bases). CDR1 MNHEY and CDR2 SMNVEV come from the germline V gene (reference sequence). V shed 5 bases and J shed 7 bases, with 26 bases lying between them. CDR3 length: 17 amino acids. CDR3 in amino acids: CASSPGLWHDSWGGYTF. The CDR3, as DNA: TGTGCCAGCAGTCCCGGCCTATGGCATGACAGCTGGGGTGGCTACACCTTC.

The rearrangement uses TRBV27 and TRBJ2-2, with D hard to call. Germline V CDR1 and CDR2: MNHEY, SMNVEV (reference sequence). V was clipped by 5 bases and J by 2 bases, with 9 bases between them. The CDR3 has 14 amino acids. The CDR3, as DNA: TGTGCCAGCAGTCCCAGACTTAACACCGGGGAGCTGTTTTTT. This translates into CASSPRLNTGELFF.

This rearrangement joins TRBV4-3 to TRBJ1-2; D might be TRBD1 (5 bases). The V gene's germline CDR1 is LGHNA and CDR2 YSLEER. Trimming pared 4 bases from V and 5 bases from J, leaving 17 bases between. This CDR3 is 15 amino acids long. The CDR3 nucleotides are TGCGCCAGCAGCCTAGAATTGTCTGGGACTTATGGCTACACCTTC. Protein sequence: CASSLELSGTYGYTF.

This chain connects TRBV5-8 to TRBJ1-2; TRBD1 might be the D (6 bases). Germline V gene data show CDR1 as SGHTS and CDR2 as YDEGEE. The ends were cut back, 0 bases at V and 3 bases at J, with 12 bases in the middle. The CDR3 spans 15 residues. CDR3 sequence reads: CASSLEQGTYYGYTF. Written as DNA, the CDR3 is TGTGCCAGCAGCTTGGAGCAGGGGACCTACTATGGCTACACCTTC. The variable domain in full, with the rest retrieved from reference TRBV5-8 and TRBJ1-2, is EAGVTQSPTHLIKTRGQQATLRCSPISGHTSVYWYQQALGLGLQFLLWYDEGEERNRGNFPPRFSGRQFPNYSSELNVNALELEDSALYLCASSLEQGTYYGYTFGSGTRLTVV.

The V and J genes are TRBV28 and TRBJ2-5; 9 positions agree with TRBD2. The length of the CDR3 is 16 residues. Trimming at V came to 4 bases and at J to 0 bases, leaving 6 bases not matched to a gene. Germline CDR1 and CDR2: MDHEN and SYDVKM. The CDR3, as DNA: TGTGCCAGCAGTTCATGGACTAGCGCGTACCAAGAGACCCAGTACTTC. Translated: CASSSWTSAYQETQYF.

The rearrangement uses TRBV9 and TRBJ1-1; D not resolved. From germline, CDR1 is SGDLS and CDR2 YYNGEE. The CDR3 sequence is 12 residues long. With 4 bases removed from V and 5 bases from J, the gap between germline ends came to 9 bases. The CDR3 loop reads CASSPAETEAFF. The CDR3 DNA reads as TGTGCCAGCAGCCCAGCGGAGACTGAAGCTTTCTTT.

The J gene is TRBJ2-1, the V gene TRBV5-1; 8 bases match TRBD2. The germline CDR1 and CDR2 sequences are SGHRS and YFSETQ. The CDR3 length is 16 residues. Trimming took 0 bases from V and 3 from J; bases not matched to a gene: 5. CDR3 coding DNA: TGCGCCAGCAGCTTGGTAGGGACTAGAGTCTACAATGAGCAGTTCTTC. This translates into CASSLVGTRVYNEQFF.

This clone was seen once. The V gene is TRBV19, the J gene TRBJ2-3, with TRBD1 identical over 7 bases. The trim removed 9 bases at V and 2 bases at J, leaving 11 bases unmatched. Germline CDR1 and CDR2: LNHDA and SQIVND (reference sequence). This CDR3 comprises 15 residues. The CDR3 protein is CASSTDREYTDTQYF. The CDR3 DNA follows: TGTGCCAGCTCGACAGACAGGGAATACACAGATACGCAGTATTTT.

The sample holds one count of this clone. This rearrangement joins TRBV21-1 to TRBJ2-7; the D segment call TRBD2 is taken from the table without a DNA check. TRBV21-1 is annotated as a pseudogene. The CDR3 runs to 14 residues. This CDR3 reads CASGPRVRSYEQYF. The DNA of the CDR3 is TGTGCCAGCGGTCCGAGGGTAAGGTCCTACGAGCAGTACTTC.

This chain links TRBV4-3 with TRBJ2-2; D gene ambiguous. Trimming removed 0 bases at V and 4 bases at J, with 12 bases between. Germline V gives CDR1 LGHNA, CDR2 YSLEER. CDR3 length: 16 amino acids. CDR3 nucleotides: TGCGCCAGCAGCCAAGATAGAGCGCTACTCACCGGGGAGCTGTTTTTT. Amino acid sequence: CASSQDRALLTGELFF.